The T cell receptor (beta chain) under discussion was sequenced for a study of cytomegalovirus exposure and HLA in healthy donors. Study summary: Roughly 85 million unique TCRs from HLA-typed donors made up an early data release. Study-level results: There were some V segments, including TRBV6-2 and TRBV6-3, excluded as indistinguishable. A later analysis showed that HLA-associated TCR beta chains had undergone more clonal expansion than equally common others.

Points on this clone: Its specificity is unknown.

The germline V gene encodes CDR1 SGHRS and CDR2 YFSETQ. The V end lost 4 bases, the J end lost 0 bases, and 10 bases lay between the germline ends. The CDR3 is 14 residues long. This PCR relied on a set of 60 Vbeta primers and 13 Jbeta primers. Using immunoSEQ multiplex PCR, the repertoire was profiled, and TCRdb retains in-frame clones only, with some absent. The sample has tens of thousands of clones; over 60% are singletons. The chain carries TRBV5-1 and TRBJ1-2; possibly TRBD1 for D (5 bases). Source material: PBMCs. The clonotype comes from a male donor in good health and CMV-seropositive. The CDR3 loop reads CASSTGTPNYGYTF. The CDR3 nucleotides read TGCGCCAGCAGCACCGGGACTCCTAACTATGGCTACACCTTC.